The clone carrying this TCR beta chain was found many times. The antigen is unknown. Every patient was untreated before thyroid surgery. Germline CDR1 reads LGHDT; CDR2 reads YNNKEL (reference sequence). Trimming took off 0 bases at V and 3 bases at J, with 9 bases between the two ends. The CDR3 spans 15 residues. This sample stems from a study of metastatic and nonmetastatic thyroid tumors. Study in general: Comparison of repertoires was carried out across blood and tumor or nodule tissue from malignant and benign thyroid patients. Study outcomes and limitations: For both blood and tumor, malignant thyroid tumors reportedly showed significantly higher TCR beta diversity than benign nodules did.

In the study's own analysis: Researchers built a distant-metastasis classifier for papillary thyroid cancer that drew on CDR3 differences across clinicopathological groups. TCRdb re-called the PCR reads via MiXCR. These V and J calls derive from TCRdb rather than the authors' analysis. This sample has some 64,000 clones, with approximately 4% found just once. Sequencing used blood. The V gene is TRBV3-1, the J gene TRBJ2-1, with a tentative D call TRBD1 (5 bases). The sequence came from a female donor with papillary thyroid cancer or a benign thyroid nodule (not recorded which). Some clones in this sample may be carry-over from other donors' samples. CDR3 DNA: TGTGCCAGCAGCCAAGATCGCGACAGCTACAATGAGCAGTTCTTC. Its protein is CASSQDRDSYNEQFF.